Below are 28 T cell receptor beta chains sequenced from a single sample in a study of regulatory T cells in long-lasting Graves disease. Indicated time point: newly diagnosed GD, antithyroid drugs for less than 3 months. After RNA was extracted from PBMCs, the TCR library was made from it. Through Arm-PCR of CDR3 regions and iRepertoire HTBI primers, TCR beta libraries were built. TCRdb re-analysed the multiplex PCR reads in MiXCR, keeping a single row per CDR3 protein. The profile shows fewer than 650,000 distinct CDR3 sequences, 15% to 20% of them singletons. Another study also made use of these data, one on T cells in Graves' hyperthyroidism and ophthalmopathy.

Sequences were derived from peripheral blood mononuclear cells (PBMCs), sampled at new diagnosis, from a patient treated with antithyroid drugs. These receptors all stem from a young man with Graves disease.

In its sample, this clonotype was seen many times. CDR3 nucleotide sequence: TGTGCCACGGACAGGGGGCCCGGGGCCAACGTCCTGACTTTC. It codes for CATDRGPGANVLTF. The V gene is TRBV2, the J gene TRBJ2-6; 11 bases are shared with TRBD1. The CDR3 length is 14 residues. The ends lost 10 bases at V and 4 bases at J; junction bases unmatched: 3. Germline CDR1 is SNHLY and CDR2 is FYNNEI.

The V gene is TRBV4-1, the J gene TRBJ2-1, with D possibly being TRBD1 (5 bases). V was clipped by 0 bases and J by 8 bases, with 11 bases between them. The germline CDR1 and CDR2 sequences are MGHRA and YSYEKL. There are 14 residues in the CDR3. The CDR3: CASSQEGIRDEQFF. DNA for the CDR3: TGCGCCAGCAGCCAAGAAGGAATCAGGGATGAGCAGTTCTTC.

This clonotype was detected a few times. The V call is TRBV6-2 or TRBV6-3, the J call TRBJ2-1, with 11 bases aligning to TRBD2. The V and J ends lost 6 bases and 7 bases, in that order; junction bases with no gene match: 5. CDR1 is MNHEY and CDR2 is SVGEGT in the germline V gene. This CDR3 has 14 amino acids. For the CDR3, the DNA is TGTGCCAGCAGGGGGGTAGCGGGAGGGAATGAGCAGTTCTTC. Translated, it gives CASRGVAGGNEQFF.

In its sample, this clonotype was seen once. J is TRBJ2-3 and V is TRBV18; 10 bases are shared with TRBD2. The germline gives CDR1 KGHSH, CDR2 LQKENI. After removal of 3 bases from V and 4 bases from J, the junction contained 16 bases not matched to a gene. The CDR3 is 19 residues long. In DNA, the CDR3 is TGTGCCAGCTCACCTGTAGCGGGAGGTGGAGTTCTGAGCGCAGATACGCAGTATTTT. It is translated as CASSPVAGGGVLSADTQYF.

The gene calls are TRBV14 and TRBJ1-1, with D hard to call. CDR3 length: 14 residues. Germline V CDR1 and CDR2: SGHDN, FVKESK. Deletions cut 6 bases from V and 1 base from J, with 12 bases between. The CDR3 DNA sequence: TGTGCCAGCAGTCATCTAGGGAGGAACACTGAAGCTTTCTTT. Its translation is CASSHLGRNTEAFF.

This clonotype has at least ten counts. The chain joins TRBV6-2 or TRBV6-3 to TRBJ2-1; 16 bases agree with TRBD2. The V and J ends lost 6 bases and 7 bases, in that order; junction bases with no gene match: 24. The CDR3 runs 22 residues. From germline, CDR1 is MNHEY and CDR2 SVGEGT. The chain's CDR3 is CASSNTTGTSGRDRLRGNEQFF. Here the CDR3 DNA reads TGTGCCAGCAGCAACACGACCGGGACTAGCGGGAGGGACCGCTTAAGAGGGAATGAGCAGTTCTTC.

The chain combines TRBV5-1 with TRBJ2-3; 7 bases line up with TRBD1. CDR3 size: 13 residues. Trimming took 0 bases from V and 15 from J; bases not matched to a gene: 10. Per the germline V gene, CDR1 is SGHRS and CDR2 is YFSETQ. CDR3 in amino acids: CASSLAGQEFPYF. DNA of the CDR3: TGCGCCAGCAGCTTGGCCGGACAGGAATTCCCTTATTTT. Together with reference TRBV5-1 and TRBJ2-3, the CDR3 gives the full variable domain: KAGVTQTPRYLIKTRGQQVTLSCSPISGHRSVSWYQQTPGQGLQFLFEYFSETQRNKGNFPGRFSGRQFSNSRSEMNVSTLELGDSALYLCASSLAGQEFPYFGPGTRLTVL.

This clonotype has ten or more counts. The genes are TRBV29-1 and TRBJ2-1; TRBD2 aligns across 7 bases. The V gene's germline CDR1 is SQVTM and CDR2 ANQGSEA. The CDR3 is made up of 14 amino acids. After removal of 8 bases from V and 7 bases from J, the junction contained 14 bases not matched to a gene. CDR3 nucleotides: TGCAGCTTCTCCGGGAGGACTTCAACGAATGAGCAGTTCTTC. Protein product: CSFSGRTSTNEQFF.

The genes are TRBV7-9 and TRBJ2-3, with D possibly matching TRBD1 (5 bases). The CDR3 length is 16 residues. Germline CDR1 is SEHNR and CDR2 is FQNEAQ (reference sequence). V dropped 5 bases and J dropped 4 bases, with 19 bases sitting between them. In nucleotides, the CDR3 is TGTGCCAGCAGCCTCAGGGTTGGGGCAGGCGCAGATACGCAGTATTTT. It encodes CASSLRVGAGADTQYF.

The chain joins TRBV29-1 to TRBJ2-7; unclear D gene. Trimming took off 4 bases at V and 2 bases at J, with 9 bases between the two ends. The germline V gene encodes CDR1 SQVTM and CDR2 ANQGSEA. This CDR3 comprises 12 residues. CDR3 sequence (DNA): TGCAGCGTTGCGACGGTTACCTACGAGCAGTACTTC. Encoded protein: CSVATVTYEQYF.

This clonotype came up a few times. The chain recombines TRBV19 with TRBJ1-1, with a possible D match to TRBD1 (5 bases). The ends were cut back, 6 bases at V and 7 bases at J, with 18 bases in the middle. Germline V lookup: CDR1 LNHDA, CDR2 SQIVND (reference sequence). This CDR3 has 14 residues. The CDR3 is CASSPRILGVEAFF. The DNA of the CDR3 is TGTGCCAGTAGCCCCAGAATCTTAGGGGTTGAAGCTTTCTTT. The full variable domain, its missing parts supplied by reference TRBV19 and TRBJ1-1, is DGGITQSPKYLFRKEGQNVTLSCEQNLNHDAMYWYRQDPGQGLRLIYYSQIVNDFQKGDIAEGYSVSREKKESFPLTVTSAQKNPTAFYLCASSPRILGVEAFFGQGTRLTVV.

V is TRBV7-8 and J is TRBJ1-3; a weak D match, TRBD1 (6 bases). The germline V gene encodes CDR1 SGHVS and CDR2 FQNEAQ. The CDR3 has 13 residues. Trimming pared 3 bases from V and 6 bases from J, leaving 9 bases between. Written as DNA, the CDR3 is TGTGCCAGCAGCTTGGGACATACAAACACCATATATTTT. Its translation: CASSLGHTNTIYF.

This clonotype appeared many times. The V and J genes are TRBV2 and TRBJ1-1, with 8 bases identical to TRBD1. V lost 6 bases, J lost 1 base, and 1 base stayed unmatched. Germline loops: CDR1 SNHLY, CDR2 FYNNEI. This CDR3 has 13 residues. CDR3: CASRQGENTEAFF. The CDR3 bases are TGTGCCAGCAGACAGGGGGAGAACACTGAAGCTTTCTTT.

This clonotype was recorded many times. V is TRBV6-1 and J is TRBJ2-2, with D unclear. The length of the CDR3 is 16 residues. Germline V gene data show CDR1 as MNHNS and CDR2 as SASEGT. V was cut by 5 bases and J by 4 bases, with 17 bases left in between. The CDR3 DNA reads as TGTGCCAGCAGTAAAGGTCTGGATCGTCGCACCGGGGAGCTGTTTTTT. Its translation: CASSKGLDRRTGELFF.

This clonotype was counted between two and nine times. The gene calls are TRBV19 and TRBJ2-5, with 9 positions matching TRBD1. V lost 5 bases, J lost 5 bases, and 9 bases stayed unmatched. Germline V gene lookup returns CDR1 LNHDA and CDR2 SQIVND (reference sequence). This CDR3 spans 15 amino acids. CDR3 nucleotides: TGTGCCAGTAGTGCCGGGACAGGGCGATCGGAGACCCAGTACTTC. It codes for CASSAGTGRSETQYF.

In this sample, this clonotype turned up many times. The CDR3 sequence: CASSGGTGGNNEQFF. DNA for the CDR3: TGTGCCAGCAGCGGAGGGACAGGGGGAAACAATGAGCAGTTCTTC. The J gene is TRBJ2-1, the V gene TRBV9, with TRBD1 matching over 11 bases. The CDR3 is 15 amino acids. Per the germline V gene, CDR1 is SGDLS and CDR2 is YYNGEE. J gave up 5 bases and V 3 bases, and 4 bases lay outside the gene matches. The full variable domain, its missing parts supplied by reference TRBV9 and TRBJ2-1, is DSGVTQTPKHLITATGQRVTLRCSPRSGDLSVYWYQQSLDQGLQFLIQYYNGEERAKGNILERFSAQQFPDLHSELNLSSLELGDSALYFCASSGGTGGNNEQFFGPGTRLTVL.

The chain carries TRBV11-2 and TRBJ1-2, with 9 bases that match TRBD1. Germline loops: CDR1 SGHAT, CDR2 FQNNGV. CDR3 length equals 15 residues. Trimming took 4 bases from V and 4 from J; bases not matched to a gene: 7. The CDR3 here is CASSSTGGILYGYTF. As DNA, the CDR3 is TGTGCCAGCAGCTCGACAGGGGGAATACTCTATGGCTACACCTTC.

This clonotype was picked up a small number of times. This chain connects TRBV12-5 to TRBJ1-2; D is undetermined. The length of the CDR3 is 12 residues. Germline CDR1 is LGHNT and CDR2 is FRNRAP. The ends were cut back, 3 bases at V and 2 bases at J, with 4 bases in the middle. CDR3 sequence: CASGFVNYGYTF. CDR3 sequence (DNA): TGTGCTAGTGGTTTTGTCAACTATGGCTACACCTTC.

This clonotype was counted at least ten times. The chain has TRBV2 and TRBJ1-1; D gene uncertain. The CDR3 length is 15 residues. The V gene lost 7 bases and the J gene lost 4 bases, with 19 bases spanning the gap. Per germline, CDR1 SNHLY and CDR2 FYNNEI. In DNA, the CDR3 is TGTGCCAGCACCCTGAGGACGGTGGGGAGCACTGAAGCTTTCTTT. It codes for CASTLRTVGSTEAFF.

This clonotype was detected only once. CDR3 amino acids: CASSKGGTEGEQYF. CDR3 sequence (DNA): TGTGCCAGCAGCAAGGGGGGGACGGAGGGGGAGCAGTACTTC. This chain connects TRBV7-9 to TRBJ2-7; D possibly corresponds to TRBD2 (7 bases). Trimming cost V 5 bases and J 7 bases, with 18 bases left between them. Germline loops: CDR1 SEHNR, CDR2 FQNEAQ (reference sequence). This CDR3 spans 14 amino acids.

The chain links TRBV20-1 to TRBJ2-1, with 15 bases identical to TRBD2. Trimming removed 0 bases from V and 3 bases from J; junction bases left unmatched: 9. Germline values: CDR1 DFQATT, CDR2 SNEGSKA (reference sequence). The CDR3 runs to 19 residues. CDR3 region: CSARDAPGTSGRFYNEQFF. CDR3 nucleotides: TGCAGTGCTAGAGATGCACCCGGGACTAGCGGGAGGTTCTACAATGAGCAGTTCTTC.

This sequence joins TRBV7-2 and TRBJ1-3; D possibly corresponds to TRBD1 (6 bases). The V and J ends lost 2 bases and 4 bases respectively, with 9 bases between them. CDR1 and CDR2 (germline): SGHTA, FQGNSA. This CDR3 has 14 residues. CDR3 sequence: CASSLLDRGNTIYF. CDR3 bases: TGTGCCAGCAGCTTACTGGACAGAGGAAACACCATATATTTT.

This clonotype was detected many times. The genes are TRBV6-2 or TRBV6-3 and TRBJ2-1; the D is unclear. From germline, CDR1 is MNHEY and CDR2 SVGEGT. The CDR3 is 14 amino acids. The ends were cut back, 7 bases at V and 6 bases at J, with 16 bases in the middle. For the CDR3, the DNA is TGTGCCAGCACCAAAGTAGGATTTCGCAATGAGCAGTTCTTC. Translating it yields CASTKVGFRNEQFF.

The chain joins TRBV19 to TRBJ2-1; 11 nucleotides agree with TRBD1. CDR1 LNHDA and CDR2 SQIVND come from the germline V gene (reference sequence). The CDR3 contains 15 residues. The V and J ends lost 5 bases and 2 bases, in that order; junction bases with no gene match: 2. CDR3 region: CASSGQGATYNEQFF. The CDR3 nucleotides read TGTGCCAGTAGTGGACAGGGGGCCACCTACAATGAGCAGTTCTTC.

The V call is TRBV3-1, the J call TRBJ2-7; no clear D gene. Germline CDR1 reads LGHDT; CDR2 reads YNNKEL (reference sequence). The V end lost 4 bases, the J end lost 3 bases, and 16 bases lay between the germline ends. CDR3 length equals 15 residues. The CDR3 region is CASSPGPGHYYEQYF. DNA of the CDR3: TGTGCCAGCAGCCCCGGACCGGGCCATTACTACGAGCAGTACTTC.

The chain combines TRBV14 with TRBJ2-7; D unresolved. This CDR3 region has 16 residues. Trimming took 1 base from V and 5 from J, leaving 18 bases between them. Germline assignment: CDR1 SGHDN and CDR2 FVKESK. The CDR3 spells CASSQVEWIGFNEQYF. The CDR3 DNA is TGTGCCAGCAGCCAAGTTGAGTGGATTGGGTTTAACGAGCAGTACTTC.

This clonotype was picked up many times. This chain links TRBV6-1 with TRBJ2-7; TRBD2 agrees at 14 bases. V trimming: 6 bases; J trimming: 9 bases; junction bases outside the gene matches: 22. The CDR3 contains 19 residues. The germline CDR1 and CDR2 sequences are MNHNS and SASEGT. Here the CDR3 reads CASRMAQRLAGGPKAVQYF. CDR3 in DNA: TGTGCCAGCAGGATGGCACAGCGACTAGCGGGAGGGCCAAAAGCGGTGCAGTACTTC.

There are many counts of this clonotype. The chain has TRBV6-5 and TRBJ2-7; the match to TRBD1 covers 7 bases. Germline values: CDR1 MNHEY, CDR2 SVGAGI. The junction had 16 bases not matched to a gene; V was cut back by 2 bases and J by 3 bases. The CDR3 covers 18 residues. CDR3 DNA sequence: TGTGCCAGCAGTTACAGAGCCCGTTACAGGGGACACTACTACGAGCAGTACTTC. The encoded protein is CASSYRARYRGHYYEQYF.